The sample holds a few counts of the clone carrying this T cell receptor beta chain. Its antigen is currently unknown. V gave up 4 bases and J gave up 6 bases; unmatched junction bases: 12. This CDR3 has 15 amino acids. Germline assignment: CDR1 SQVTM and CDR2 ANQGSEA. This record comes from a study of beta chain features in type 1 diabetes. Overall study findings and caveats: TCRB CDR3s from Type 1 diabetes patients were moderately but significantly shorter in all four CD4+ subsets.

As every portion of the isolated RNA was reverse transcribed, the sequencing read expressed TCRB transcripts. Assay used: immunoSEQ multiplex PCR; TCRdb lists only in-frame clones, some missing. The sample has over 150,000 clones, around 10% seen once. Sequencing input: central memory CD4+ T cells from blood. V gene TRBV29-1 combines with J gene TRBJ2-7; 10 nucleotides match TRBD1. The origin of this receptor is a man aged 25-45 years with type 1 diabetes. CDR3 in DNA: TGCAGCGTTGCCCCTATGACAGGGGGCGAGGCCGAGCAGTACTTC. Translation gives CSVAPMTGGEAEQYF.